The TCR beta chain under discussion was sequenced for a study of regulatory T cells in long-lasting Graves disease. The time point denotes: newly diagnosed GD, antithyroid drugs for less than 3 months. After RNA was extracted from PBMCs, the TCR library was made from it. Note on this clonotype: Its antigen is currently unknown.

HTBI primers from iRepertoire and Arm-PCR of CDR3 regions yielded the TCR beta libraries. TCRdb redid the calling of the multiplex PCR reads with MiXCR, one entry per CDR3 protein. The sample consists of around 400,000 distinct CDR3 sequences, approximately 16% of them appearing once. Regarding the study as a whole: Shared public clonotypes totalled a few thousand in persistent patients, compared with around 880 in new patients.

These sequences were also reported in another study, on T cells in Graves' hyperthyroidism and ophthalmopathy. That source reports: Every diagnosis used clinical symptoms, serum thyroxine and TRAb, thyroid ultrasound and orbital computed tomography.

Sequenced here: peripheral blood mononuclear cells (PBMCs), sampled at new diagnosis, from a patient treated with antithyroid drugs. The sequence was obtained from a woman aged 35 to 49 with Graves disease.

CDR3 residues: CASSKTSLRDGELFF. The CDR3 DNA is TGTGCCAGCAGCAAGACTAGTTTAAGGGATGGGGAGCTGTTTTTT. The chain employs TRBV7-9 and TRBJ2-2; tentative D call: TRBD2 (6 bases). The V gene lost 5 bases and the J gene lost 8 bases, with 18 bases spanning the gap. The germline V gene has CDR1 SEHNR and CDR2 FQNEAQ (reference sequence). The CDR3 covers 15 residues.